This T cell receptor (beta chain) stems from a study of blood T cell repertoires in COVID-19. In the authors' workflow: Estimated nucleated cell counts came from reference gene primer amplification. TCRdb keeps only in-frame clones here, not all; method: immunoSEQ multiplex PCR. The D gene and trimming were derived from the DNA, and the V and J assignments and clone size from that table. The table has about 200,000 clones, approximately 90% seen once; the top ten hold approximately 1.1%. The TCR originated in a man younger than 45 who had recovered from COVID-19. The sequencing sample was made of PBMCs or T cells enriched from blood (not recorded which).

The CDR3 DNA follows: TGTGCCAGCAGAGACAACAGGGGAGCTAACTATGGCTACACCTTC. Protein: CASRDNRGANYGYTF. This rearrangement joins TRBV13 to TRBJ1-2; TRBD1 agrees at 7 bases. This CDR3 has 15 amino acids. J gave up 0 bases and V 6 bases, and 7 bases lay outside the gene matches. Germline V gives CDR1 PRHDT, CDR2 FYEKMQ (reference sequence).